This T cell receptor beta chain came from a study of blood T cell repertoires in COVID-19. About the study: Samples taken during acute and convalescent COVID-19 were collected in the United States, Italy and Spain.

Libraries were prepared by immunoSEQ multiplex PCR; TCRdb keeps only in-frame clonotypes and omits some of them. The sample records 200,000 to 300,000 clones, 88% being singletons. Germline V gene sequence: CDR1 MNHEY, CDR2 SMNVEV (reference sequence). There are 15 residues in the CDR3. J was trimmed by 2 bases and V by 5 bases; bases with no gene match: 8. The chain recombines TRBV27 with TRBJ1-1; 7 nucleotides match TRBD1. Sequenced input: PBMCs or T cells enriched from blood (not recorded which). The clonotype was recovered from a woman aged 40 to 55 with acute COVID-19. The CDR3 nucleotides are TGTGCCAGCAGTCTGACAGGGACCCTAAACACTGAAGCTTTCTTT. Protein: CASSLTGTLNTEAFF.